This T cell receptor (beta chain) was profiled in a study of T-cell memory formation after mild COVID-19. Study-level points and caveats: A subset of responding clones appeared in pre-infection memory, suggesting cross-reactive memory joined. Among CD4+ contracting clones, most were CM and EM, and CD8+ ones EMRA. Second-wave clones that peaked on day 37 lacked confirmed SARS-CoV-2 specificity.

This clonotype was seen a few times. The target antigen is unknown. The CDR3 is 16 amino acids. The germline gives CDR1 LNHNV, CDR2 YYDKDF (reference sequence). The V end was cut by 4 bases, the J end by 2 bases, with 15 bases between. Barcoded TCR alpha and TCR beta cDNA libraries with UMIs came from 5'RACE using constant-segment primers. TCRdb reprocessed the 5' RACE reads with MiXCR, giving one entry per CDR3 protein. The sample has fewer than 600,000 distinct CDR3 sequences, roughly 21% seen once. This chain joins TRBV15 and TRBJ2-1, with TRBD1 as a possible D gene (6 bases). Material for sequencing was PBMCs or a T cell subset sorted from them (not recorded which). The receptor's source is an adult woman who had mild COVID-19 (a few samples of this study predate the infection). Cell type and time point are not known. Here the CDR3 DNA reads TGTGCCACCAGCATCGGACAGAAAGGCCCCTACAATGAGCAGTTCTTC. It codes for CATSIGQKGPYNEQFF. The whole variable domain, filled in from reference TRBV15 and TRBJ2-1, reads DAMVIQNPRYQVTQFGKPVTLSCSQTLNHNVMYWYQQKSSQAPKLLFHYYDKDFNNEADTPDNFQSRRPNTSFCFLDIRSPGLGDTAMYLCATSIGQKGPYNEQFFGPGTRLTVL.